Each of the 4 T cell receptor beta chains below was sequenced from the same sample in a study of shared clonotypes between healthy human individuals. TCRdb keeps only in-frame clones here, not all; method: immunoSEQ multiplex PCR. The repertoire consists of 2 million to 3 million clones, with over 85% occurring once and the leading ten covering approximately 0.37%. Sequencing was done on a sample of naive CD4+ T cells from PBMCs. Subset specified: CD45RA+ positively selected. The receptors here all came from a man younger than 35 in good health. Some clones in this sample may be carry-over from other donors' samples.

The genes are TRBV15 and TRBJ2-5; D possibly corresponds to TRBD2 (6 bases). The J call may be incorrect, as the DNA end agrees better with TRBJ2-7. The CDR3 runs 14 residues. CDR1 is LNHNV and CDR2 is YYDKDF in the germline V gene (reference sequence). CDR3 in amino acids: CATSRTRRGVEQYF. The CDR3 DNA follows: TGTGCCACCAGCAGGACCCGGAGGGGAGTCGAGCAGTACTTC.

This CDR3 reads CARTWGRTVDYEQYF. CDR3 sequence (DNA): TGTGCCAGGACATGGGGCCGAACGGTGGACTACGAGCAGTACTTC. The chain carries TRBV6-1 and TRBJ2-7; tentative D call: TRBD1 (5 bases). The CDR3 spans 15 residues. V was clipped by 9 bases and J by 3 bases, with 21 bases between them. In germline, CDR1 is MNHNS, CDR2 SASEGT.

J is TRBJ1-4 and V is TRBV28, with D possibly TRBD1 on 6 matching bases. Trimming left V 3 bases short and J 5 bases short, with 10 bases between. Germline-derived CDR1 and CDR2 are MDHEN and SYDVKM. This CDR3 comprises 14 residues. In nucleotides, the CDR3 is TGTGCCAGCAGTTTGGGGGGCGAAAATGAAAAACTGTTTTTT. As protein: CASSLGGENEKLFF.

The CDR3 loop reads CASSPLGQGDNYGYTF. The CDR3 nucleotides read TGTGCCAGCAGTCCATTGGGACAGGGGGATAACTATGGCTACACCTTC. This chain uses TRBV28 with TRBJ1-2; TRBD1 matches at 11 bases. Looked up from germline, CDR1 is MDHEN and CDR2 is SYDVKM. J gave up 1 base and V 5 bases, and 6 bases lay outside the gene matches. The length of the CDR3 is 16 residues.